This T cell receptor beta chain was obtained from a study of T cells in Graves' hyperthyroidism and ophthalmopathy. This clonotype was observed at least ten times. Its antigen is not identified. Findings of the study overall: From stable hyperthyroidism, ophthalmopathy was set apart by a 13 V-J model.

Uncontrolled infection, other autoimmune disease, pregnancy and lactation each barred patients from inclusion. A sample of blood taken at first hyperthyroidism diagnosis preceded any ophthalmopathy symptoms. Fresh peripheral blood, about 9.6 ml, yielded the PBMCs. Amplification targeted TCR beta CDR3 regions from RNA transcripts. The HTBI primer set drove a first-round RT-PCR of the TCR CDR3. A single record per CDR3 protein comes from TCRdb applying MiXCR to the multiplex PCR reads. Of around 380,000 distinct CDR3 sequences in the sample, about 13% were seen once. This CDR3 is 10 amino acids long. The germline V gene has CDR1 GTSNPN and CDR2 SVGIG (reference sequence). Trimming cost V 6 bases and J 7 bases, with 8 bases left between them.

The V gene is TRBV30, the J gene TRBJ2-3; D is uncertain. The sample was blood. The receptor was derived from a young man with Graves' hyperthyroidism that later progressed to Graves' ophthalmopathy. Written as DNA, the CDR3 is TGTGCCTGCGGCTTATATACGCAGTATTTT. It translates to CACGLYTQYF.